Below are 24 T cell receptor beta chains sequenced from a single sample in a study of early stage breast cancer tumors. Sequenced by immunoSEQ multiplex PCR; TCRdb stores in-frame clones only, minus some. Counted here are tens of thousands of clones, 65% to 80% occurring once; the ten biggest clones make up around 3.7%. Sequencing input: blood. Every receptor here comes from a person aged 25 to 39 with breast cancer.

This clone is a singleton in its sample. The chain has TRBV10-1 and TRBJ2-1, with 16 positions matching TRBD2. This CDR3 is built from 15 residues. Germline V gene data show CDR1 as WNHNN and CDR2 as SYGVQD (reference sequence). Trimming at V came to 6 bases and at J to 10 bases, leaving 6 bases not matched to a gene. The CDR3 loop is CASSPGTSGRAEQFF. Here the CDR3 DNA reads TGCGCCAGCAGCCCCGGGACTAGCGGGAGGGCGGAGCAGTTCTTC.

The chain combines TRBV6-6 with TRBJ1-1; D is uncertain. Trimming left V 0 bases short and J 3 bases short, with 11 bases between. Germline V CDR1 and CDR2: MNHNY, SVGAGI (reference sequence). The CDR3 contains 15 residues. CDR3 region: CASSYSAVLDTEAFF. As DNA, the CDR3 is TGTGCCAGCAGTTACTCCGCAGTTTTAGACACTGAAGCTTTCTTT.

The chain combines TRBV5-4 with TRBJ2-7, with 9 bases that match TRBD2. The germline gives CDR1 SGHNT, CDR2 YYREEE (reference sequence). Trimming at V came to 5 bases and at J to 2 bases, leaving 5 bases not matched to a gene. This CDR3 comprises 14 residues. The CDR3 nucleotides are TGTGCCAGCAGTACGACTAGCGGACCCTACGAGCAGTACTTC. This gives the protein CASSTTSGPYEQYF.

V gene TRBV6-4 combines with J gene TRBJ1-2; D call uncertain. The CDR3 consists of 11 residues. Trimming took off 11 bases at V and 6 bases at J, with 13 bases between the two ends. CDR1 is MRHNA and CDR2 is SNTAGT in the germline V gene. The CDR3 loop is CAFRGRNGYTF. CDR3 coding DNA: TGTGCCTTTCGAGGGAGGAATGGCTACACCTTC.

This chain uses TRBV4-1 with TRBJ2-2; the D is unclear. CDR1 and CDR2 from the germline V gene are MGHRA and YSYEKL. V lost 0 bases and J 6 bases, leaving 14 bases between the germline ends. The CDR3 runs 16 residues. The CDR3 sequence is CASSQEGQVDPGELFF. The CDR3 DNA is TGCGCCAGCAGCCAAGAGGGCCAGGTTGATCCCGGGGAGCTGTTTTTT.

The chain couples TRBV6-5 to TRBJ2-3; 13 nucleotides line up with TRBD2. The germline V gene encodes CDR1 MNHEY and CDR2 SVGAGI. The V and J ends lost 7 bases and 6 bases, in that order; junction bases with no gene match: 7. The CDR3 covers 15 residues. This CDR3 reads CASIRTSGRGDTQYF. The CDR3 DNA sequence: TGTGCCAGCATCCGTACTAGCGGGAGGGGGGATACGCAGTATTTT.

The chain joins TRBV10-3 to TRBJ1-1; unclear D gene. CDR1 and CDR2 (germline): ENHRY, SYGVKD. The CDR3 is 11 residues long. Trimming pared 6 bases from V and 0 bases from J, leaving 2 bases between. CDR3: CAISMNTEAFF. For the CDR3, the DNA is TGTGCCATCAGCATGAACACTGAAGCTTTCTTT.

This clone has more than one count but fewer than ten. In nucleotides, the CDR3 is TGTGCCAGCAGCCAAGGTTCCCTAGCCAAAAACATTCAGTACTTC. As protein: CASSQGSLAKNIQYF. J is TRBJ2-4 and V is TRBV7-8, with D hard to call. Trimming cost V 5 bases and J 0 bases, with 11 bases left between them. Per the germline V gene, CDR1 is SGHVS and CDR2 is FQNEAQ. The CDR3 sequence is 15 residues long.

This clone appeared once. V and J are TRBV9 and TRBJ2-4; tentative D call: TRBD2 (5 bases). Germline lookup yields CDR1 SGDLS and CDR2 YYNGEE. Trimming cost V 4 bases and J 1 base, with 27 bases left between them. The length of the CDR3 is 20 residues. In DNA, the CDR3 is TGTGCCAGCAGCAACGAGGGAGAGCGCCCCCAGGCCCAGGCCAAAAACATTCAGTACTTC. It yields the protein CASSNEGERPQAQAKNIQYF.

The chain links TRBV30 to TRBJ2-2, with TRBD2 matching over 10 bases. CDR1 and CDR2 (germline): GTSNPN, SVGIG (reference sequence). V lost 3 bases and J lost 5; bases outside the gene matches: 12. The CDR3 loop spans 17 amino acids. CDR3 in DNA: TGTGCCTGGAGGAGCGTTATAGCGGGAGGATTAACCGGGGAGCTGTTTTTT. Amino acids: CAWRSVIAGGLTGELFF. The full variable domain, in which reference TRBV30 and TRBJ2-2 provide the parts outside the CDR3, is SQTIHQWPATLVQPVGSPLSLECTVEGTSNPNLYWYRQAAGRGLQLLFYSVGIGQISSEVPQNLSASRPQDRQFILSSKKLLLSDSGFYLCAWRSVIAGGLTGELFFGEGSRLTVL.

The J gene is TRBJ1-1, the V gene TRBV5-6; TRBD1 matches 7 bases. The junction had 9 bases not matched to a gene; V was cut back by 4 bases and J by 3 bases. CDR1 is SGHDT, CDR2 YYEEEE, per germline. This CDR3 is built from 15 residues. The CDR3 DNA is TGTGCCAGCAGCCCCGTGACAGGGACGGACACTGAAGCTTTCTTT. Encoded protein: CASSPVTGTDTEAFF.

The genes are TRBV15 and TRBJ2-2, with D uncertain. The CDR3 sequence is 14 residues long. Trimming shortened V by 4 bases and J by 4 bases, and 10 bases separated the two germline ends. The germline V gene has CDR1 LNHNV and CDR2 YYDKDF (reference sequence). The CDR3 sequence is CATSIIRSTGELFF. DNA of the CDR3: TGTGCCACCAGCATAATAAGAAGCACCGGGGAGCTGTTTTTT.

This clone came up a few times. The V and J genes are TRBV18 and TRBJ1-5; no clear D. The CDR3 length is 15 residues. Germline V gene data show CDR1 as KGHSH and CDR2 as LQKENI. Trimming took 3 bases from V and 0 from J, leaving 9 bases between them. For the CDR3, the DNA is TGTGCCAGCTCACCGAACGGAAATAGCAATCAGCCCCAGCATTTT. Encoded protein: CASSPNGNSNQPQHF.

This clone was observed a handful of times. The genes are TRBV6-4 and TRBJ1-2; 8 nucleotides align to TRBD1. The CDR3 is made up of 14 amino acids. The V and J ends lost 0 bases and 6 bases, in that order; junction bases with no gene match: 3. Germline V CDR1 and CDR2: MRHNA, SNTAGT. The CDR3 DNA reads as TGTGCCAGCAGTGACTCCCGCAGGGGGCATGGCTACACCTTC. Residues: CASSDSRRGHGYTF.

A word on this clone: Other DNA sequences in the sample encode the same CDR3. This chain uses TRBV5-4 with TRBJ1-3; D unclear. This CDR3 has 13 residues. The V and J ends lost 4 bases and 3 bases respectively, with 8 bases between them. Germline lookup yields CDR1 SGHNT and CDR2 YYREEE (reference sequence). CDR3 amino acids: CASSPGGGNTIYF. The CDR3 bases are TGTGCCAGCAGCCCTGGAGGTGGAAACACCATATATTTT. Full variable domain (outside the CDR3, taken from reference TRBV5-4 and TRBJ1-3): ETGVTQSPTHLIKTRGQQVTLRCSSQSGHNTVSWYQQALGQGPQFIFQYYREEENGRGNFPPRFSGLQFPNYSSELNVNALELDDSALYLCASSPGGGNTIYFGEGSWLTVV.

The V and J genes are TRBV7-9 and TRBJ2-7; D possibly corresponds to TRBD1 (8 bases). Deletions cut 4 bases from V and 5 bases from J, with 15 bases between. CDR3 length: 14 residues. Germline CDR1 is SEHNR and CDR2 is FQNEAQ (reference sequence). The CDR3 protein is CASSSQGGGNEQYF. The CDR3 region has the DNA TGTGCCAGCAGCTCACAGGGGGGGGGTAACGAGCAGTACTTC.

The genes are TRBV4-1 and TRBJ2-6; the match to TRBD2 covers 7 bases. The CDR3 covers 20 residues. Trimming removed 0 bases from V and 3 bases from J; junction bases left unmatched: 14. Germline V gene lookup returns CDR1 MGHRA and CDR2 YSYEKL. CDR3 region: CASSQDGGGPTFGGANVLTF. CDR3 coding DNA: TGCGCCAGCAGCCAAGATGGGGGAGGGCCGACTTTCGGTGGGGCCAACGTCCTGACTTTC.

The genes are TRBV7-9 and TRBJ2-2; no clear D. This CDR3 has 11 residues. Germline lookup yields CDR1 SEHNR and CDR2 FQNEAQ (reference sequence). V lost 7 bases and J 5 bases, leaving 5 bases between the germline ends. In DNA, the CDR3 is TGTGCCAGCACCCGGACCGGGGAGCTGTTTTTT. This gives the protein CASTRTGELFF.

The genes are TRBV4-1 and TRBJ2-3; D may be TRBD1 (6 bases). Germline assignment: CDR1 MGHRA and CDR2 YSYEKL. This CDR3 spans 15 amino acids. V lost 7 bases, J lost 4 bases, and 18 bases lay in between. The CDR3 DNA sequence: TGCGCCAGCACCCTTTCAGGGCAGGGGTCAGATACGCAGTATTTT. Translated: CASTLSGQGSDTQYF.

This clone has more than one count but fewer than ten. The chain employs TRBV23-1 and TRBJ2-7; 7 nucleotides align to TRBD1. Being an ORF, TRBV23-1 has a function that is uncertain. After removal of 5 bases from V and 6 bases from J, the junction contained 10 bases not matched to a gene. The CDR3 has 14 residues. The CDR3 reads CASSAHRGRTEQYF. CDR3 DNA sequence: TGCGCCAGCAGTGCACACAGGGGCAGGACCGAGCAGTACTTC.

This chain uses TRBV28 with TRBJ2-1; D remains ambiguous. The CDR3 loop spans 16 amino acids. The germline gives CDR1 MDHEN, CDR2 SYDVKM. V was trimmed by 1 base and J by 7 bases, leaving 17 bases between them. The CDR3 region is CASSLYGRSGLNEQFF. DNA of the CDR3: TGTGCCAGCAGTTTATACGGCCGTTCGGGTCTTAATGAGCAGTTCTTC.

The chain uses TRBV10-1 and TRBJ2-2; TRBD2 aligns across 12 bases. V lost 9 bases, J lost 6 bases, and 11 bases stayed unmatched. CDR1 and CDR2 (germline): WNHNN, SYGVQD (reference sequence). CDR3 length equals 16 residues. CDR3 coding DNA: TGCGCCAGACAATCTAGCGGGAGGGCCTCCCCCGGGGAGCTGTTTTTT. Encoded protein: CARQSSGRASPGELFF.

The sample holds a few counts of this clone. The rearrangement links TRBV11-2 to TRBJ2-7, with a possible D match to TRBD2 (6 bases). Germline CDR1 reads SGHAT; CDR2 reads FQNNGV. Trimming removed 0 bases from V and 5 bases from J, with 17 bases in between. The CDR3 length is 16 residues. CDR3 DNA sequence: TGTGCCAGCAGCTTAGATCTTCTGACAAGGAGGGACGAGCAGTACTTC. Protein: CASSLDLLTRRDEQYF.

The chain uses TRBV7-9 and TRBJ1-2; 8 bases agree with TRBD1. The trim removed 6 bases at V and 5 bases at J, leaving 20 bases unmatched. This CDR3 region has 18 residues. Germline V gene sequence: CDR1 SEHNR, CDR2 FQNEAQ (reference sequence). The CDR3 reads CASRPDGQGIWETYGYTF. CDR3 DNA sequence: TGTGCCAGCAGGCCCGATGGACAGGGAATTTGGGAAACGTATGGCTACACCTTC.